What follows are 21 T cell receptor beta chains derived from one specimen sequenced in a study of CD8+ T cells in alopecia areata. cDNA serving as the sequencing template came from extracted, reverse transcribed RNA. Sequenced by immunoSEQ multiplex PCR; TCRdb stores in-frame clones only, minus some. The sample yields roughly 280,000 clones, 45% to 70% seen once. Described treatment: oral pan-JAK inhibitor, 5-10 mg twice daily. The sequencing used CD4+ T cells sorted from blood, collected at approximately week 51, from a patient treated with tofacitinib. The receptors come from a human donor with alopecia areata.

The chain employs TRBV29-1 and TRBJ1-1, with 8 nucleotides matching TRBD1. This CDR3 contains 14 residues. Germline CDR1 SQVTM, CDR2 ANQGSEA. The trim removed 5 bases at V and 4 bases at J, leaving 9 bases unmatched. The CDR3 is CSVSATGAITEAFF. For the CDR3, the DNA is TGCAGCGTTTCCGCGACAGGGGCCATCACTGAAGCTTTCTTT.

The V and J genes are TRBV10-3 and TRBJ2-3, with D perhaps matching TRBD2 (6 bases). Germline assignment: CDR1 ENHRY and CDR2 SYGVKD. Trimming pared 3 bases from V and 5 bases from J, leaving 18 bases between. The CDR3 is 16 amino acids. The CDR3 spells CAISEPPGAAGDTQYF. The DNA of the CDR3 is TGTGCCATCAGTGAACCCCCTGGGGCAGCGGGAGATACGCAGTATTTT.

This clone was picked up a small number of times. This chain links TRBV6-5 with TRBJ2-5; D is unresolved. The CDR3 covers 12 residues. Trimming cost V 5 bases and J 5 bases, with 9 bases left between them. Germline V gene sequence: CDR1 MNHEY, CDR2 SVGAGI. CDR3 nucleotide sequence: TGTGCCAGCAGTAACCCCGGGGAGACCCAGTACTTC. It translates to CASSNPGETQYF.

This chain joins TRBV29-1 and TRBJ1-5, with a tentative D call TRBD1 (6 bases). The length of the CDR3 is 16 residues. In germline, CDR1 is SQVTM, CDR2 ANQGSEA. V lost 4 bases, J lost 6 bases, and 22 bases lay in between. CDR3 region: CSVVWDSGRGSQPQHF. DNA of the CDR3: TGCAGCGTTGTTTGGGATTCTGGCAGGGGAAGTCAGCCCCAGCATTTT. The full variable domain, completed using reference TRBV29-1 and TRBJ1-5, is SAVISQKPSRDICQRGTSLTIQCQVDSQVTMMFWYRQQPGQSLTLIATANQGSEATYESGFVIDKFPISRPNLTFSTLTVSNMSPEDSSIYLCSVVWDSGRGSQPQHFGDGTRLSIL.

V and J are TRBV29-1 and TRBJ1-4, with D perhaps matching TRBD1 (6 bases). V was clipped by 7 bases and J by 14 bases, with 17 bases between them. The germline V gene has CDR1 SQVTM and CDR2 ANQGSEA. This CDR3 spans 11 amino acids. CDR3 amino acids: CSGVGAAGLFF. CDR3 coding DNA: TGCAGCGGCGTGGGGGCGGCGGGTCTGTTTTTT. The variable domain in full, completed from reference TRBV29-1 and TRBJ1-4, reads SAVISQKPSRDICQRGTSLTIQCQVDSQVTMMFWYRQQPGQSLTLIATANQGSEATYESGFVIDKFPISRPNLTFSTLTVSNMSPEDSSIYLCSGVGAAGLFFGSGTQLSVL.

This clone was seen a handful of times. The chain has TRBV19 and TRBJ1-1; a weak D match, TRBD1 (6 bases). This CDR3 contains 13 residues. Germline CDR1 LNHDA, CDR2 SQIVND (reference sequence). Trimming took off 6 bases at V and 7 bases at J, with 15 bases between the two ends. The CDR3 DNA follows: TGTGCCAGTAGCCCAACAGGGTTCAGTGAAGCTTTCTTT. The encoded protein is CASSPTGFSEAFF.

The J gene is TRBJ2-3, the V gene TRBV30, with TRBD1 as a possible D gene (5 bases). CDR1 and CDR2 from the germline V gene are GTSNPN and SVGIG (reference sequence). CDR3 length equals 14 residues. The V and J ends lost 2 bases and 3 bases respectively, with 12 bases between them. Here the CDR3 reads CAWSTGLYTDTQYF. In nucleotides, the CDR3 is TGTGCCTGGAGTACAGGTCTCTATACAGATACGCAGTATTTT.

This clone was seen more than once but under ten times. This chain joins TRBV29-1 and TRBJ2-6; tentatively, D is TRBD1 (6 bases). Germline V gives CDR1 SQVTM, CDR2 ANQGSEA. Trimming left V 4 bases short and J 2 bases short, with 9 bases between. The CDR3 length is 14 residues. The CDR3 spells CSVVTGTGANVLTF. The DNA of the CDR3 is TGCAGCGTTGTTACAGGGACTGGGGCCAACGTCCTGACTTTC.

This chain connects TRBV4-1 to TRBJ2-1, with D maybe TRBD1 (6 bases). The CDR3 totals 16 residues. Trimming took 6 bases from V and 3 from J, leaving 18 bases between them. CDR1 and CDR2 from the germline V gene are MGHRA and YSYEKL. DNA of the CDR3: TGCGCCAGCAGTCGAGGATTTTTACAGGGCTACAATGAGCAGTTCTTC. It translates to CASSRGFLQGYNEQFF.

This sequence joins TRBV6-1 and TRBJ1-5; possibly TRBD1 for D (5 bases). With 2 bases removed from V and 2 bases from J, the gap between germline ends came to 13 bases. The CDR3 has 16 amino acids. CDR1 MNHNS and CDR2 SASEGT come from the germline V gene. The CDR3 loop reads CASSELGRPGNQPQHF. The DNA of the CDR3 is TGTGCCAGCAGTGAACTGGGGCGCCCCGGCAATCAGCCCCAGCATTTT.

This chain connects TRBV6-6 to TRBJ2-5; 8 bases are a match to TRBD2. Unmatched junction bases numbered 6, after V lost 5 bases and J lost 1 base. In germline, CDR1 is MNHNY, CDR2 SVGAGI (reference sequence). This CDR3 is built from 15 residues. The CDR3 spells CASSPIRGGQETQYF. CDR3 coding DNA: TGTGCCAGCAGTCCCATCCGGGGGGGCCAAGAGACCCAGTACTTC.

The V and J genes are TRBV10-3 and TRBJ2-3; tentatively, D is TRBD1 (5 bases). Trimming took off 6 bases at V and 0 bases at J, with 10 bases between the two ends. This CDR3 has 14 amino acids. Germline CDR1 reads ENHRY; CDR2 reads SYGVKD. CDR3 region: CAIRETASTDTQYF. CDR3 coding DNA: TGTGCCATCAGGGAGACAGCGAGCACAGATACGCAGTATTTT.

The CDR3, as DNA: TGTGCCAGCAGCTTAGGGAGAGGAAGCTACACCATATATTTT. Its translation is CASSLGRGSYTIYF. The rearrangement links TRBV7-2 to TRBJ1-3, with D hard to call. Deletions cut 1 base from V and 8 bases from J, with 12 bases between. Germline CDR1 is SGHTA and CDR2 is FQGNSA. The CDR3 is made up of 14 amino acids. The full variable domain, its missing parts supplied by reference TRBV7-2 and TRBJ1-3, is GAGVSQSPSNKVTEKGKDVELRCDPISGHTALYWYRQSLGQGLEFLIYFQGNSAPDKSGLPSDRFSAERTGGSVSTLTIQRTQQEDSAVYLCASSLGRGSYTIYFGEGSWLTVV.

The V call is TRBV29-1, the J call TRBJ2-7; tentatively, D is TRBD2 (7 bases). Germline assignment: CDR1 SQVTM and CDR2 ANQGSEA. Trimming left V 3 bases short and J 6 bases short, with 15 bases between. The CDR3 spans 13 residues. This chain's CDR3 is CSVDGGAPFEQYF. CDR3 bases: TGCAGCGTTGATGGGGGGGCTCCCTTCGAGCAGTACTTC.

The table lists this clone with a few counts. The chain joins TRBV6-5 to TRBJ1-6; possible D gene TRBD1, 5 bases. The CDR3 contains 16 residues. Germline CDR1 MNHEY, CDR2 SVGAGI. Trimming pared 0 bases from V and 10 bases from J, leaving 16 bases between. The CDR3 reads CASSYSNRGSRSPLHF. CDR3 sequence (DNA): TGTGCCAGCAGTTACTCGAACCGGGGGTCGCGGTCACCCCTCCACTTT.

This clone was found a few times. This chain connects TRBV29-1 to TRBJ2-5; TRBD2 agrees at 11 bases. V dropped 6 bases and J dropped 5; count of bases not matched to a gene: 8. CDR3 length equals 14 residues. CDR1 is SQVTM and CDR2 is ANQGSEA in the germline V gene. For the CDR3, the DNA is TGCAGCGTAACTAGCGGGGGTCGTTTGGAGACCCAGTACTTC. It yields the protein CSVTSGGRLETQYF.

This clone was counted between two and nine times. This chain joins TRBV30 and TRBJ1-1; D perhaps matches TRBD1 (5 bases). Trimming removed 4 bases at V and 0 bases at J, with 21 bases between. Looked up from germline, CDR1 is GTSNPN and CDR2 is SVGIG (reference sequence). The CDR3 is made up of 17 amino acids. DNA of the CDR3: TGTGCCTGGACCCCAGGGTTGCCGAACGCAATGAACACTGAAGCTTTCTTT. This sequence encodes CAWTPGLPNAMNTEAFF.

This clone showed up just once. Here the CDR3 reads CASSLERGQPQHF. The CDR3 DNA reads as TGTGCCAGCAGCTTGGAGCGGGGACAGCCCCAGCATTTT. The genes are TRBV5-6 and TRBJ1-5; no reliable D call. The CDR3 is 13 residues long. The V and J ends lost 0 bases and 7 bases respectively, with 8 bases between them. The germline CDR1 and CDR2 sequences are SGHDT and YYEEEE.

This chain links TRBV5-6 with TRBJ2-5; the D call may be TRBD1 or TRBD2 (5 bases each). CDR3 length equals 16 residues. The germline V and J ends were trimmed by 1 base and 4 bases, with 17 bases remaining between them. Germline CDR1 SGHDT, CDR2 YYEEEE. The CDR3, as DNA: TGTGCCAGCAGCTTGTTAGGGGCCGGGGACGCAGAGACCCAGTACTTC. Translation: CASSLLGAGDAETQYF.

The V and J genes are TRBV6-1 and TRBJ2-1; no reliable D call. V lost 8 bases, J lost 2 bases, and 13 bases lay in between. The CDR3 is made up of 14 amino acids. CDR1 and CDR2 from the germline V gene are MNHNS and SASEGT. The CDR3 region has the DNA TGTGCCAGCGTTCGGGTTGCGACCTACAATGAGCAGTTCTTC. Amino acids: CASVRVATYNEQFF.

This rearrangement joins TRBV19 to TRBJ2-1, with D perhaps matching TRBD1 (6 bases). This CDR3 spans 15 amino acids. Germline V CDR1 and CDR2: LNHDA, SQIVND (reference sequence). Trimming took off 5 bases at V and 6 bases at J, with 17 bases between the two ends. Here the CDR3 reads CASSPRGTLRNEQFF. In nucleotides, the CDR3 is TGTGCCAGTAGTCCCAGGGGAACTCTCCGCAATGAGCAGTTCTTC.